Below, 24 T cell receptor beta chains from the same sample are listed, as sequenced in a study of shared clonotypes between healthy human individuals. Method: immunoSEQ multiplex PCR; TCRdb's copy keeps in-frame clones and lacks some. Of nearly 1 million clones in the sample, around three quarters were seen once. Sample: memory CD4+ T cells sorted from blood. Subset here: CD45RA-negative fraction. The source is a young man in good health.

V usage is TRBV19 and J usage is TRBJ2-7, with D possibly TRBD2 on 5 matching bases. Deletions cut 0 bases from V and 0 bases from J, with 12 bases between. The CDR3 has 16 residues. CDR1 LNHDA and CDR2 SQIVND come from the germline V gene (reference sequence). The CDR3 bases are TGTGCCAGTAGTATAGACCCGAGGGCCCTCTCCTACGAGCAGTACTTC. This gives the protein CASSIDPRALSYEQYF. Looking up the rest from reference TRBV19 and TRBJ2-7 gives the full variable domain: DGGITQSPKYLFRKEGQNVTLSCEQNLNHDAMYWYRQDPGQGLRLIYYSQIVNDFQKGDIAEGYSVSREKKESFPLTVTSAQKNPTAFYLCASSIDPRALSYEQYFGPGTRLTVT.

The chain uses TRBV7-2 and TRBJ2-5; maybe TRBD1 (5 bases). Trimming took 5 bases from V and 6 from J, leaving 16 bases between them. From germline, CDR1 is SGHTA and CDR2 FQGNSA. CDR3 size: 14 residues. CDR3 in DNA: TGTGCCAGCAGCAGGAGTGGGGCCGGAAAGACCCAGTACTTC. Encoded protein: CASSRSGAGKTQYF.

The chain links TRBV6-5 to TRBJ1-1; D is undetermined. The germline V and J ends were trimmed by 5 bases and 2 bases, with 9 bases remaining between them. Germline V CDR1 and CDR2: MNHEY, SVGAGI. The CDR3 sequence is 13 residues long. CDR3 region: CASSTSLNTEAFF. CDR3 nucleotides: TGTGCCAGCAGTACGAGCTTAAACACTGAAGCTTTCTTT.

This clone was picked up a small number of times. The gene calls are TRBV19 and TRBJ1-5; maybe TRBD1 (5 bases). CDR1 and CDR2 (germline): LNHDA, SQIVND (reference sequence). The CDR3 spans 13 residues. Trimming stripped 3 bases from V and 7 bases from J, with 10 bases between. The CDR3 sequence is CASSIEGTQPQHF. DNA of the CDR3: TGTGCCAGTAGTATCGAGGGGACCCAGCCCCAGCATTTT.

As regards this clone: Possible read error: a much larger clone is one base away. CDR3: CASSADYEQYF. CDR3 sequence (DNA): TGTGCCAGCAGCGCCGACTACGAGCAGTACTTC. The V and J genes are TRBV5-6 and TRBJ2-7; no definite D call. The CDR3 is 11 amino acids. V was clipped by 4 bases and J by 3 bases, with 5 bases between them. Germline V CDR1 and CDR2: SGHDT, YYEEEE.

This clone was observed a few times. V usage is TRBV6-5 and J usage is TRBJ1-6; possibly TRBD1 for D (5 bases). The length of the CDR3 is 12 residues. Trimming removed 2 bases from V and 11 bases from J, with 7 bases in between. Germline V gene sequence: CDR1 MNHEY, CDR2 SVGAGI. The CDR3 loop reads CASSYKGAPLHF. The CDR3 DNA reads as TGTGCCAGCAGTTACAAAGGGGCACCCCTCCACTTT.

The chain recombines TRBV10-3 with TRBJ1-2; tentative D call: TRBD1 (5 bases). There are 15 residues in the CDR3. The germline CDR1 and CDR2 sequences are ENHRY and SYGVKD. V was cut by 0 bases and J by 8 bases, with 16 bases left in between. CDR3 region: CAISESGVRRGGYTF. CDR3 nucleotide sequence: TGTGCCATCAGTGAGTCCGGTGTTAGAAGGGGCGGCTACACCTTC.

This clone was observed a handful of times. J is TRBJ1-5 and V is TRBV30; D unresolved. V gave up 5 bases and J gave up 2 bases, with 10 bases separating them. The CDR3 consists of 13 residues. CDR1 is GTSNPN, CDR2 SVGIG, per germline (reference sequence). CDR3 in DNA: TGTGCCTGGGAAACTGGGGGCAATCAGCCCCAGCATTTT. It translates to CAWETGGNQPQHF.

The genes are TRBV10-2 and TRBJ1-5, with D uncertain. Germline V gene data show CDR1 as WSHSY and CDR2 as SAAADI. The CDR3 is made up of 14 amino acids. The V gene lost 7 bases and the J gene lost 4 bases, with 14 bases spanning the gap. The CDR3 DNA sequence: TGCGCCAGCAATCCGGGGTATATTAATCAGCCCCAGCATTTT. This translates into CASNPGYINQPQHF.

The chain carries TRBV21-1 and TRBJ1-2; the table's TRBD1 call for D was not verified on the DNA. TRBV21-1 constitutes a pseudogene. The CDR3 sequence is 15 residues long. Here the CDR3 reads CASSKPGQGGYGYTF. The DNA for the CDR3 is TGTGCCAGCAGCAAACCCGGACAGGGTGGCTATGGCTACACCTTC.

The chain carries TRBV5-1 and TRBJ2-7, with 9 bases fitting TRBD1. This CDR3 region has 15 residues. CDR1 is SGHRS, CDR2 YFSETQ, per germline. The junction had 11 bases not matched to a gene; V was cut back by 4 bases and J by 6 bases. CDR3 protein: CASSRIAGQGLEQYF. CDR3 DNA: TGCGCCAGCAGCCGCATCGCGGGACAGGGTCTCGAGCAGTACTTC.

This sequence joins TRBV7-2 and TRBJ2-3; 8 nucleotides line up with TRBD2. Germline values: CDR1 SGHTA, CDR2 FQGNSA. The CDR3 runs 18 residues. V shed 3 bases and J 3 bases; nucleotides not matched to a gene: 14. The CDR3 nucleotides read TGTGCCAGCAGCTTGATTTACATCACGGGGGGGAATACAGATACGCAGTATTTT. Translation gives CASSLIYITGGNTDTQYF.

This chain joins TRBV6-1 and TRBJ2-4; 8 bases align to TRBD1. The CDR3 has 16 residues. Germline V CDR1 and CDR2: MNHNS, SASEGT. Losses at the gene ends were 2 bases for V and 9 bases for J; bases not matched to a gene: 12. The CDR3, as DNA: TGTGCCAGCAGTGAACCCCCAAGACAGGGGATCGCCATTCAGTACTTC. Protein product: CASSEPPRQGIAIQYF.

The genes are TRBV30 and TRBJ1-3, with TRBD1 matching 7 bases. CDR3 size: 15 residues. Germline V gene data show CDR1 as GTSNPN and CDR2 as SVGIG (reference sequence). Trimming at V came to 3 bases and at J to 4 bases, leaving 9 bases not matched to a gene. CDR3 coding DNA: TGTGCCTGGAGATCCCTAACAGGGGCCGGAAACACCATATATTTT. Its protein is CAWRSLTGAGNTIYF.

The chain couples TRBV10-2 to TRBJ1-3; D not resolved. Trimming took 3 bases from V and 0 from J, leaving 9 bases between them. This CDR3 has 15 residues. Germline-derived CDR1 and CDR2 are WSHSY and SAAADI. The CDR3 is CASSDPRLSGNTIYF. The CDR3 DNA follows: TGCGCCAGCAGTGACCCCAGGCTCTCTGGAAACACCATATATTTT.

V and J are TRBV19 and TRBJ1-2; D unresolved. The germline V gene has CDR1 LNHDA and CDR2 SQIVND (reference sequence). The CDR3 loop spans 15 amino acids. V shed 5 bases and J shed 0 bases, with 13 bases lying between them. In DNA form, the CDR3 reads TGTGCCAGTAGTCCAATGGACGGAGCTAACTATGGCTACACCTTC. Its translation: CASSPMDGANYGYTF. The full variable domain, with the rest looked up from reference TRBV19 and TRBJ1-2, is DGGITQSPKYLFRKEGQNVTLSCEQNLNHDAMYWYRQDPGQGLRLIYYSQIVNDFQKGDIAEGYSVSREKKESFPLTVTSAQKNPTAFYLCASSPMDGANYGYTFGSGTRLTVV.

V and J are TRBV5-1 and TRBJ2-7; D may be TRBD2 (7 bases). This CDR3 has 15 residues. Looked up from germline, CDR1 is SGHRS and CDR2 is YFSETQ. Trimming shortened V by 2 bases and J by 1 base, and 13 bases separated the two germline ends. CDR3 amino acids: CASSFLRGPSYEQYF. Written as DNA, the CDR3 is TGCGCCAGCAGCTTTTTGCGGGGGCCTTCCTACGAGCAGTACTTC.

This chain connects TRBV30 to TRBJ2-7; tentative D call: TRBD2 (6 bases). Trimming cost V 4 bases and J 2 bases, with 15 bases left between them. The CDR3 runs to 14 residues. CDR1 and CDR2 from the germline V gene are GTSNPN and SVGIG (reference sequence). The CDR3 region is CAWNSGAGTYEQYF. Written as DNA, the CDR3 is TGTGCCTGGAATTCGGGAGCAGGCACCTACGAGCAGTACTTC.

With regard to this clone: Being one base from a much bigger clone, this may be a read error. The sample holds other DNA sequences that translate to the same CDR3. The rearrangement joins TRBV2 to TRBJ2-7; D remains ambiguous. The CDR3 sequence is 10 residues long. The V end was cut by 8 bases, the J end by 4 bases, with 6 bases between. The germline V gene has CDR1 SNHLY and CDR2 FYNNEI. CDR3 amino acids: CASGEYEQYF. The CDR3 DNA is TGTGCCAGCGGAGAATACGAGCAGTACTTC.

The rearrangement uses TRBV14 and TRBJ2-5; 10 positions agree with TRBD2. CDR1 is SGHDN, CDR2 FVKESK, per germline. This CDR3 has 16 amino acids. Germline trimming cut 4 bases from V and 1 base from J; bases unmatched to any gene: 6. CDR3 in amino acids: CASSRVLAGGQETQYF. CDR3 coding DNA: TGTGCCAGCAGCCGCGTTTTAGCGGGGGGCCAAGAGACCCAGTACTTC.

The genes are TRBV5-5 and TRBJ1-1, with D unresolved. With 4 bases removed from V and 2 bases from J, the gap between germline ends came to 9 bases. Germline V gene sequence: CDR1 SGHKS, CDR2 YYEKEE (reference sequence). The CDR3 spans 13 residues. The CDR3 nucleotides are TGTGCCAGCAGCGTCGAGTTTAACACTGAAGCTTTCTTT. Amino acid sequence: CASSVEFNTEAFF.

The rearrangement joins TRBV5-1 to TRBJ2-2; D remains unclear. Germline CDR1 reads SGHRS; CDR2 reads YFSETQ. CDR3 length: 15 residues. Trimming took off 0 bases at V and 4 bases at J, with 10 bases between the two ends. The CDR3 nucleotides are TGCGCCAGCAGCTTGGCCTCGGCCTCCACCGGGGAGCTGTTTTTT. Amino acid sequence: CASSLASASTGELFF. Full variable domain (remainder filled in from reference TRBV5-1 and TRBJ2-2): KAGVTQTPRYLIKTRGQQVTLSCSPISGHRSVSWYQQTPGQGLQFLFEYFSETQRNKGNFPGRFSGRQFSNSRSEMNVSTLELGDSALYLCASSLASASTGELFFGEGSRLTVL.

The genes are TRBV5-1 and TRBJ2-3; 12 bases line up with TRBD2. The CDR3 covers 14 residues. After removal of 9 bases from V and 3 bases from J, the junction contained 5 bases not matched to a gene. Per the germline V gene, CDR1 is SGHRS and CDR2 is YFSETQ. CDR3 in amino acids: CATRLAGETDTQYF. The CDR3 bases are TGCGCCACGCGACTAGCGGGAGAAACAGATACGCAGTATTTT.

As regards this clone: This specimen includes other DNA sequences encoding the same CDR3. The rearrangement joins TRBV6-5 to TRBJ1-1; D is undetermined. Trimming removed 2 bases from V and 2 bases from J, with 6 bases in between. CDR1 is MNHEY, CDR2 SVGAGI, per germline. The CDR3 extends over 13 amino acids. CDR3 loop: CASSYLGNTEAFF. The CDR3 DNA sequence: TGTGCCAGCAGTTACCTGGGAAACACTGAAGCTTTCTTT.